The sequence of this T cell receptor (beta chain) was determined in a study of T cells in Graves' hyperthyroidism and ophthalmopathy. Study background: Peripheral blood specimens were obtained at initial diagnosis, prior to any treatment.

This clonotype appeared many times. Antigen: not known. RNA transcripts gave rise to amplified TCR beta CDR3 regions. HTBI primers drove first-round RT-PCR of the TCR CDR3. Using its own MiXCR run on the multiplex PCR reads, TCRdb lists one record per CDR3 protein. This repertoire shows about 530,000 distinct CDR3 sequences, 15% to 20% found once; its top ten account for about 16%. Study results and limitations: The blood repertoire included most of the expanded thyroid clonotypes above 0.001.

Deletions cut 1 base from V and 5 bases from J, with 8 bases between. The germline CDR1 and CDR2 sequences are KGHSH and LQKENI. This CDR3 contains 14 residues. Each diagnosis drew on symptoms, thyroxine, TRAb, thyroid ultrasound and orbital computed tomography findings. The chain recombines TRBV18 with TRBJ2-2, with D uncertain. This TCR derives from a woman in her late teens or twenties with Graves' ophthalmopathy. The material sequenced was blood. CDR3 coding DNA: TGTGCCAGCTCACCACAAGCCGGGACCGGGGAGCTGTTTTTT. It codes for CASSPQAGTGELFF.